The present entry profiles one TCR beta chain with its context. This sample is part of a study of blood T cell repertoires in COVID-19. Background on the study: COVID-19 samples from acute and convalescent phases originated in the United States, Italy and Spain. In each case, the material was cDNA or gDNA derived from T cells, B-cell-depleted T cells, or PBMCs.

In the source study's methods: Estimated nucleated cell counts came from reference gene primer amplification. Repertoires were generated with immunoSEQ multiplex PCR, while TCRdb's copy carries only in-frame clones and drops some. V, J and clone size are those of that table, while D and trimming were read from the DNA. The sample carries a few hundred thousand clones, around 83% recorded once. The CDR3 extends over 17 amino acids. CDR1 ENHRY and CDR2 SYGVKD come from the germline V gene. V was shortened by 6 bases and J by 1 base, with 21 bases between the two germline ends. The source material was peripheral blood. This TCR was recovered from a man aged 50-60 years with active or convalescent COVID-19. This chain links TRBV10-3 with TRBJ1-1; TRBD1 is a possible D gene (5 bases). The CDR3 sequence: CAIRGRVAPYPNTEAFF. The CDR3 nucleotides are TGTGCCATCAGGGGCAGGGTAGCCCCCTACCCGAACACTGAAGCTTTCTTT.